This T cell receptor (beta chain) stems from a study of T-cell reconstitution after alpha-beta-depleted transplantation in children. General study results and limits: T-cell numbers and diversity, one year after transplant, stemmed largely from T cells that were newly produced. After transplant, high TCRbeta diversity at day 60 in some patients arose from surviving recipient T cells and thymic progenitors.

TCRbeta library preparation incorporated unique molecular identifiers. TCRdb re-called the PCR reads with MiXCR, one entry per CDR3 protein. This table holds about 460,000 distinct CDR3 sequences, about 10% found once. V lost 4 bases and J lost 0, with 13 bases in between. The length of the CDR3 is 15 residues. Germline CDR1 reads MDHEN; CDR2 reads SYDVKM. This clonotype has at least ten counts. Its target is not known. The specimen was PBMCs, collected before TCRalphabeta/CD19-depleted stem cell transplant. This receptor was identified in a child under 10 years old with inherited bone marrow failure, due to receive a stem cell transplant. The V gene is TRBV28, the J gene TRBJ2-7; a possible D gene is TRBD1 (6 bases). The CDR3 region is CASSSGTKPSYEQYF. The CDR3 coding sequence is TGTGCCAGCAGTTCCGGGACAAAGCCCTCCTACGAGCAGTACTTC. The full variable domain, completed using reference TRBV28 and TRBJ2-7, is DVKVTQSSRYLVKRTGEKVFLECVQDMDHENMFWYRQDPGLGLRLIYFSYDVKMKEKGDIPEGYSVSREKKERFSLILESASTNQTSMYLCASSSGTKPSYEQYFGPGTRLTVT.